One and the same sample provided the 23 T cell receptor beta chains below, sequenced in a study of blood T cell repertoires in COVID-19. Profiling relied on immunoSEQ multiplex PCR, and the TCRdb table lists in-frame clones only, not all of them. The sample lists 30,000 to 45,000 clones; about nine tenths were seen once. Sequenced input: peripheral blood. The source of these receptors is a human donor in a cohort sampled during active COVID-19.

The V and J genes are TRBV25-1 and TRBJ1-1, with D maybe TRBD1 (5 bases). The CDR3 runs to 13 residues. From germline, CDR1 is MGHDK and CDR2 SYGVNS. Trimming cost V 7 bases and J 5 bases, with 14 bases left between them. The CDR3 reads CASTQAVSTEAFF. CDR3 nucleotide sequence: TGTGCCAGCACACAGGCAGTTTCTACTGAAGCTTTCTTT. The full variable domain, rest sourced from reference TRBV25-1 and TRBJ1-1, is EADIYQTPRYLVIGTGKKITLECSQTMGHDKMYWYQQDPGMELHLIHYSYGVNSTEKGDLSSESTVSRIRTEHFPLTLESARPSHTSQYLCASTQAVSTEAFFGQGTRLTVV.

This clone was observed a single time. The chain uses TRBV6-1 and TRBJ1-2, with D tentatively TRBD1 (6 bases). This CDR3 has 15 amino acids. The ends were cut back, 0 bases at V and 4 bases at J, with 12 bases in the middle. CDR1 MNHNS and CDR2 SASEGT come from the germline V gene. The CDR3 sequence is CASSEATGGRYGYTF. The CDR3 coding sequence is TGTGCCAGCAGTGAAGCTACGGGGGGGCGCTATGGCTACACCTTC.

This clone was recorded only once. This chain connects TRBV18 to TRBJ1-3; 9 bases match TRBD1. CDR1 is KGHSH and CDR2 is LQKENI in the germline V gene. The CDR3 extends over 15 amino acids. V lost 0 bases to trimming and J lost 5 bases; unmatched junction nucleotides: 2. The CDR3 is CASSPPGQGRNTIYF. DNA for the CDR3: TGTGCCAGCTCACCACCGGGACAGGGAAGAAACACCATATATTTT.

The chain uses TRBV20-1 and TRBJ1-2, with a possible D match to TRBD1 (5 bases). The length of the CDR3 is 11 residues. Germline CDR1 and CDR2: DFQATT and SNEGSKA (reference sequence). Trimming shortened V by 1 base and J by 8 bases, and 8 bases separated the two germline ends. Here the CDR3 DNA reads TGCAGTGCTAGAGTGGACACAGGCTACACCTTC. Its translation: CSARVDTGYTF.

The rearrangement uses TRBV5-4 and TRBJ2-2, with 8 bases that match TRBD2. The germline V gene has CDR1 SGHNT and CDR2 YYREEE (reference sequence). The CDR3 runs 14 residues. J gave up 6 bases and V 2 bases, and 3 bases lay outside the gene matches. CDR3 amino acids: CASSLAGAPGELFF. DNA for the CDR3: TGTGCCAGCAGCTTAGCGGGGGCGCCCGGGGAGCTGTTTTTT.

This clone was seen once. V and J are TRBV6-6 and TRBJ1-1; D is undetermined. CDR3 size: 12 residues. Trimming took off 10 bases at V and 0 bases at J, with 9 bases between the two ends. Germline V lookup: CDR1 MNHNY, CDR2 SVGAGI (reference sequence). The CDR3 here is CATRRVNTEAFF. The CDR3, as DNA: TGTGCCACCCGGAGGGTGAACACTGAAGCTTTCTTT.

V gene TRBV7-9 combines with J gene TRBJ1-4; no clear D gene. Germline V gene data show CDR1 as SEHNR and CDR2 as FQNEAQ (reference sequence). Trimming took 3 bases from V and 11 from J, leaving 22 bases between them. The CDR3 has 16 amino acids. As DNA, the CDR3 is TGTGCCAGCAGCTTTGGTGGTGAGGGCAGATCCGAGAAACTGTTTTTT. The encoded protein is CASSFGGEGRSEKLFF.

The J gene is TRBJ2-3, the V gene TRBV6-5, with TRBD2 matching 8 bases. J was trimmed by 5 bases and V by 9 bases; bases with no gene match: 7. CDR1 and CDR2 (germline): MNHEY, SVGAGI. This CDR3 comprises 13 residues. The CDR3 nucleotides are TGTGCCAGTCTTCGGGGGGGGCAAGATACGCAGTATTTT. Residues: CASLRGGQDTQYF.

The genes are TRBV5-1 and TRBJ1-1; D remains ambiguous. The CDR3 is 14 amino acids. The V gene's germline CDR1 is SGHRS and CDR2 YFSETQ. Between the trimmed V and J ends, which lost 2 bases and 0 bases, there was a span of 8 bases. The CDR3 loop reads CASSFVGLNTEAFF. CDR3 bases: TGCGCCAGCAGCTTCGTGGGCTTGAACACTGAAGCTTTCTTT.

This sequence joins TRBV30 and TRBJ1-5; 10 bases are shared with TRBD1. The V segment lost 5 bases and the J segment 6 bases; nucleotides outside the gene matches: 4. The length of the CDR3 is 13 residues. Germline V gene data show CDR1 as GTSNPN and CDR2 as SVGIG (reference sequence). For the CDR3, the DNA is TGTGCCTGGGGCCGGGACAGGGGTCAGCCCCAGCATTTT. Protein: CAWGRDRGQPQHF.

The chain carries TRBV20-1 and TRBJ2-7, with TRBD2 matching 7 bases. Germline CDR1 is DFQATT and CDR2 is SNEGSKA (reference sequence). CDR3 size: 11 residues. J lost 5 bases, V lost 6 bases, and 4 bases had no gene match. The CDR3 sequence: CSAASGHEQYF. Here the CDR3 DNA reads TGCAGTGCGGCTAGCGGCCACGAGCAGTACTTC.

The genes are TRBV2 and TRBJ2-7; possibly TRBD1 for D (5 bases). Trimming pared 3 bases from V and 5 bases from J, leaving 8 bases between. The germline V gene has CDR1 SNHLY and CDR2 FYNNEI. The length of the CDR3 is 12 residues. The DNA for the CDR3 is TGTGCCAGCAGTGAGGGGCCGCACGAGCAGTACTTC. This translates into CASSEGPHEQYF.

This clone was picked up one time. The rearrangement links TRBV20-1 to TRBJ1-1, with D hard to call. The germline V and J ends were trimmed by 3 bases and 1 base, with 6 bases remaining between them. CDR1 and CDR2 (germline): DFQATT, SNEGSKA (reference sequence). The CDR3 covers 12 residues. The CDR3 spells CSASLGNTEAFF. For the CDR3, the DNA is TGCAGTGCTAGTCTCGGGAACACTGAAGCTTTCTTT.

The rearrangement joins TRBV28 to TRBJ2-1; D possibly corresponds to TRBD2 (5 bases). The CDR3 runs 13 residues. Germline V gives CDR1 MDHEN, CDR2 SYDVKM. Trimming pared 6 bases from V and 8 bases from J, leaving 14 bases between. CDR3 loop: CASSPDRGYEQFF. The CDR3, as DNA: TGTGCCAGCAGCCCCGACCGGGGTTATGAGCAGTTCTTC.

This chain connects TRBV12-5 to TRBJ1-3; the match to TRBD1 covers 10 bases. The CDR3 is 22 residues long. The V segment lost 6 bases and the J segment 0 bases; nucleotides outside the gene matches: 23. In germline, CDR1 is LGHNT, CDR2 FRNRAP. The CDR3 is CASGPDPPRQGAPRTSGNTIYF. The CDR3 coding sequence is TGTGCTAGTGGCCCAGACCCCCCCCGACAGGGGGCCCCTCGAACCTCTGGAAACACCATATATTTT.

This chain joins TRBV28 and TRBJ2-5, with 10 bases identical to TRBD1. The V gene end was trimmed by 6 bases and the J gene end by 6 bases; junction bases not matched to a gene: 10. Germline V lookup: CDR1 MDHEN, CDR2 SYDVKM. This CDR3 region has 15 residues. CDR3 coding DNA: TGTGCCAGCAGCCAGACAGGGGGCGGGCGAAAGACCCAGTACTTC. Translated, it gives CASSQTGGGRKTQYF.

This clone is a singleton in its sample. This chain connects TRBV2 to TRBJ2-7, with unresolved D. CDR3 length equals 12 residues. Trimming left V 6 bases short and J 2 bases short, with 8 bases between. CDR1 is SNHLY and CDR2 is FYNNEI in the germline V gene. The CDR3 protein is CASRLEAYEQYF. Here the CDR3 DNA reads TGTGCCAGCAGGCTAGAGGCCTACGAGCAGTACTTC.

J is TRBJ1-4 and V is TRBV5-6; 7 nucleotides agree with TRBD1. Germline V gene data show CDR1 as SGHDT and CDR2 as YYEEEE. V shed 6 bases and J 4 bases; nucleotides not matched to a gene: 6. This CDR3 is built from 14 residues. The CDR3, as DNA: TGTGCCAGCACCACCGGGACAGTTAATGAAAAACTGTTTTTT. Protein sequence: CASTTGTVNEKLFF. Supplemented by reference TRBV5-6 and TRBJ1-4, the full variable domain reads DAGVTQSPTHLIKTRGQQVTLRCSPKSGHDTVSWYQQALGQGPQFIFQYYEEEERQRGNFPDRFSGHQFPNYSSELNVNALLLGDSALYLCASTTGTVNEKLFFGSGTQLSVL.

The chain uses TRBV11-2 and TRBJ2-1; D might be TRBD2 (7 bases). This CDR3 has 15 residues. Deletions cut 0 bases from V and 8 bases from J, with 14 bases between. CDR1 SGHAT and CDR2 FQNNGV come from the germline V gene. The DNA for the CDR3 is TGTGCCAGCAGCTTAGAGTGGGGGGGCAGGGATGAGCAGTTCTTC. Translating it yields CASSLEWGGRDEQFF.

The genes are TRBV2 and TRBJ1-5, with a possible D match to TRBD1 (6 bases). The ends were cut back, 4 bases at V and 0 bases at J, with 13 bases in the middle. Germline lookup yields CDR1 SNHLY and CDR2 FYNNEI. CDR3 length: 16 residues. The CDR3 DNA is TGTGCCAGCAGTGGGGGAGGGGGTTATAGCAATCAGCCCCAGCATTTT. It encodes CASSGGGGYSNQPQHF.

The chain joins TRBV6-5 to TRBJ1-6; 9 nucleotides agree with TRBD1. Germline V gene lookup returns CDR1 MNHEY and CDR2 SVGAGI. The CDR3 totals 15 residues. Trimming took 0 bases from V and 10 from J; bases not matched to a gene: 4. In DNA form, the CDR3 reads TGTGCCAGCAGTTACTCTGGACAGGGGACATCACCCCTCCACTTT. It yields the protein CASSYSGQGTSPLHF.

V is TRBV27 and J is TRBJ2-5; D is perhaps TRBD2 (6 bases). The CDR3 runs 15 residues. Germline V lookup: CDR1 MNHEY, CDR2 SMNVEV (reference sequence). Trimming shortened V by 3 bases and J by 5 bases, and 16 bases separated the two germline ends. The CDR3 here is CASSFGGASGETQYF. Here the CDR3 DNA reads TGTGCCAGCAGTTTTGGCGGGGCCTCAGGGGAGACCCAGTACTTC.

The rearrangement joins TRBV7-2 to TRBJ1-4, with no clear D. The CDR3 contains 15 residues. V lost 2 bases and J 1 base, leaving 8 bases between the germline ends. CDR1 and CDR2 from the germline V gene are SGHTA and FQGNSA. The CDR3 sequence is CASSLSSGTNEKLFF. In DNA form, the CDR3 reads TGTGCCAGCAGCTTATCCTCCGGAACTAATGAAAAACTGTTTTTT.